This TCR beta chain is drawn from a study of somatic mutations in cytotoxic T cells in rheumatoid arthritis. Each population, CD4+ and CD8+ cells, was isolated by positive magnetic bead selection and checked for purity by flow cytometry. Clones were sequenced by immunoSEQ multiplex PCR, and TCRdb holds only the in-frame ones, with some missing. The table shows about 18,000 clones, with over 70% occurring only once. As regards this clone: Its cognate antigen is unknown.

Study findings and constraints: Between rheumatoid arthritis patients and age-matched healthy controls, CD8+ T-cell clonality showed no significant difference. A single CD8+ clone exceeded 20% of CD8+ cells in about an eighth of the roughly 60 patients.

The trim removed 0 bases at V and 7 bases at J, leaving 11 bases unmatched. Germline-derived CDR1 and CDR2 are SEHNR and FQNEAQ (reference sequence). CDR3 length equals 17 residues. The TCR sequence derives from a woman aged 55-70 years in good health. The J gene is TRBJ1-4, the V gene TRBV7-9; 7 bases are shared with TRBD1. Sequencing was done on a sample of CD8+ T cells sorted from blood. The CDR3 spells CASSLAAQGVIGEKLFF. CDR3 bases: TGTGCCAGCAGCTTAGCGGCCCAGGGGGTAATAGGTGAAAAACTGTTTTTT.